Each of the 18 T cell receptor beta chains below was sequenced from the same sample in a study of blood T cell repertoires in COVID-19. TCRdb's copy holds only in-frame clones and misses some; the assay was immunoSEQ multiplex PCR. The sample carries some 290,000 clones, 80% to 85% recorded once. The specimen sequenced was peripheral blood. The receptors here all came from a woman aged 55-70 years with active or convalescent COVID-19.

In this sample, this clone turned up a few times. Other DNA sequences in this sample translate to the same CDR3. The CDR3 coding sequence is TGTGCCAGCAGCCTACAGGGTAACTATGGCTACACCTTC. This translates into CASSLQGNYGYTF. The genes are TRBV7-9 and TRBJ1-2, with a possible D match to TRBD1 (6 bases). V was trimmed by 5 bases and J by 1 base, leaving 8 bases between them. The CDR3 spans 13 residues. The germline V gene has CDR1 SEHNR and CDR2 FQNEAQ (reference sequence).

V and J are TRBV7-8 and TRBJ2-7, with D unclear. The CDR3 has 18 amino acids. Trimming pared 2 bases from V and 4 bases from J, leaving 24 bases between. CDR1 SGHVS and CDR2 FQNEAQ come from the germline V gene. The CDR3 nucleotides read TGTGCCAGCAGCTTAAAACCGGCTCCACTTAGCTTTTGGTACGAGCAGTACTTC. This sequence encodes CASSLKPAPLSFWYEQYF.

The V call is TRBV9, the J call TRBJ2-3; TRBD2 matches at 10 bases. Looked up from germline, CDR1 is SGDLS and CDR2 is YYNGEE. The V gene end was trimmed by 0 bases and the J gene end by 2 bases; junction bases not matched to a gene: 3. This CDR3 contains 16 residues. The CDR3 protein is CASSVGLAGATDTQYF. In nucleotides, the CDR3 is TGTGCCAGCAGCGTAGGACTAGCGGGTGCCACAGATACGCAGTATTTT.

A note on this clone: The junction differs from germline at one of its ends, possibly a read error. The V call is TRBV7-2, the J call TRBJ2-3; TRBD2 matches 10 bases. The CDR3 consists of 15 residues. Germline loops: CDR1 SGHTA, CDR2 FQGNSA. The DNA for the CDR3 is TGTGCCAGCAGCATAGCTAGCGGGGGCGTAGATACGCAGTATTTT. This gives the protein CASSIASGGVDTQYF.

This clone appeared many times. Here the CDR3 DNA reads TGTGCCAGCAGCCTTCGCGGGGGGGCCTACGAGCAGTACTTC. Its protein product is CASSLRGGAYEQYF. The V gene is TRBV3-1 (or the pseudogene TRBV3-2), the J gene TRBJ2-7; 9 positions agree with TRBD2. CDR1 is LGHDT, CDR2 YNNKEL, per germline (reference sequence). With V trimmed by 4 bases and J by 2 bases, 3 bases remained unmatched. The CDR3 totals 14 residues.

The rearrangement uses TRBV18 and TRBJ1-2, with a tentative D call TRBD1 (5 bases). Germline CDR1 and CDR2: KGHSH and LQKENI. The CDR3 contains 14 residues. Trimming stripped 3 bases from V and 3 bases from J, with 11 bases between. The CDR3 is CASSPYGGYYGYTF. CDR3 sequence (DNA): TGTGCCAGCTCACCCTACGGGGGGTACTATGGCTACACCTTC.

V is TRBV20-1 and J is TRBJ2-7; no clear D gene. The CDR3 spans 11 residues. Trimming shortened V by 0 bases and J by 7 bases, and 7 bases separated the two germline ends. Germline V gene lookup returns CDR1 DFQATT and CDR2 SNEGSKA (reference sequence). The CDR3 DNA follows: TGCAGTGCTAGAGAGCTCCTAGAGCAGTACTTC. Its translation is CSARELLEQYF.

This sequence joins TRBV9 and TRBJ1-2, with 7 bases that match TRBD1. The germline V gene encodes CDR1 SGDLS and CDR2 YYNGEE. The CDR3 length is 15 residues. V was clipped by 5 bases and J by 0 bases; unmatched bases: 7. The CDR3 protein is CASSDGTATNYGYTF. CDR3 sequence (DNA): TGTGCCAGCAGTGACGGGACAGCCACTAACTATGGCTACACCTTC.

The V gene is TRBV19, the J gene TRBJ1-4; the D gene is possibly TRBD1 (5 bases). The V gene lost 1 base and the J gene lost 8 bases, with 14 bases spanning the gap. The CDR3 covers 15 residues. CDR1 LNHDA and CDR2 SQIVND come from the germline V gene (reference sequence). CDR3 in DNA: TGTGCCAGTAGTATAGGCGGGGGACTTGGGGAAAAACTGTTTTTT. This gives the protein CASSIGGGLGEKLFF.

V gene TRBV29-1 combines with J gene TRBJ2-3, with 7 bases matching TRBD1. The CDR3 length is 14 residues. From germline, CDR1 is SQVTM and CDR2 ANQGSEA. V trimming: 4 bases; J trimming: 4 bases; junction bases outside the gene matches: 8. The CDR3 coding sequence is TGCAGCGTTGCCCCGAGGACAGGATCAGATACGCAGTATTTT. This translates into CSVAPRTGSDTQYF.

This clone occurred a few times. This chain joins TRBV6-2 or TRBV6-3 and TRBJ2-3, with TRBD2 matching 7 bases. Germline trimming cut 3 bases from V and 3 bases from J; bases unmatched to any gene: 3. The CDR3 has 14 amino acids. The V gene's germline CDR1 is MNHEY and CDR2 SVGEGT. CDR3 loop: CASSYALATDTQYF. For the CDR3, the DNA is TGTGCCAGCAGTTATGCACTAGCGACAGATACGCAGTATTTT.

This clone is a singleton in its sample. The rearrangement joins TRBV7-3 to TRBJ2-2; D gene ambiguous. Germline values: CDR1 SGHTA, CDR2 FQGTGA. CDR3 length: 14 amino acids. Deletions cut 5 bases from V and 2 bases from J, with 9 bases between. The CDR3 DNA reads as TGTGCCAGCAGCCTCCTAAGCAACACCGGGGAGCTGTTTTTT. It translates to CASSLLSNTGELFF.

This clone was counted a few times. The chain carries TRBV7-2 and TRBJ1-2, with 8 bases matching TRBD1. Germline V gene data show CDR1 as SGHTA and CDR2 as FQGNSA. The CDR3 sequence is 14 residues long. V lost 5 bases, J lost 7 bases, and 9 bases stayed unmatched. The CDR3 bases are TGTGCCAGCAGCGTCGACAGGGGTCGGTTTGGCTACACCTTC. Residues: CASSVDRGRFGYTF.

The V and J genes are TRBV4-2 and TRBJ2-3; TRBD2 agrees at 9 bases. The germline gives CDR1 LGHNA, CDR2 YNFKEQ. The CDR3 sequence is 19 residues long. V was clipped by 0 bases and J by 0 bases; unmatched bases: 10. CDR3 DNA: TGTGCCAGCAGCCAAGAGGCTAGCGGGGATTTTACTAGCACAGATACGCAGTATTTT. Translated: CASSQEASGDFTSTDTQYF.

V is TRBV5-1 and J is TRBJ2-3; 8 nucleotides line up with TRBD2. Germline V gene lookup returns CDR1 SGHRS and CDR2 YFSETQ. This CDR3 is built from 18 residues. Germline trimming cut 5 bases from V and 0 bases from J; bases unmatched to any gene: 14. The CDR3 sequence is CASSRSGGPATSTDTQYF. The CDR3, as DNA: TGCGCCAGCAGTCGGAGCGGGGGACCTGCCACTAGCACAGATACGCAGTATTTT.

The genes are TRBV7-2 and TRBJ2-2; 8 positions agree with TRBD2. The ends lost 7 bases at V and 4 bases at J; junction bases unmatched: 11. The CDR3 is 16 amino acids. From germline, CDR1 is SGHTA and CDR2 FQGNSA. The CDR3 region has the DNA TGTGCCAGCAAAGACCCGGGGGGGGACTTCACCGGGGAGCTGTTTTTT. Amino acids: CASKDPGGDFTGELFF.

The rearrangement joins TRBV5-1 to TRBJ2-2; possible D gene TRBD2, 5 bases. This CDR3 has 14 amino acids. V was clipped by 3 bases and J by 5 bases, with 11 bases between them. CDR1 is SGHRS, CDR2 YFSETQ, per germline. CDR3 in amino acids: CASSSLDSTGELFF. The CDR3 DNA reads TGCGCCAGCAGCTCACTGGACTCTACCGGGGAGCTGTTTTTT.

The chain combines TRBV7-6 with TRBJ2-1, with a possible D match to TRBD1 (8 bases). This CDR3 comprises 16 residues. The ends were cut back, 4 bases at V and 9 bases at J, with 22 bases in the middle. The germline gives CDR1 SGHVS, CDR2 FNYEAQ. Here the CDR3 reads CASSSPVEQGGGEQFF. CDR3 nucleotide sequence: TGTGCCAGCAGCTCGCCCGTTGAACAGGGGGGGGGTGAGCAGTTCTTC.